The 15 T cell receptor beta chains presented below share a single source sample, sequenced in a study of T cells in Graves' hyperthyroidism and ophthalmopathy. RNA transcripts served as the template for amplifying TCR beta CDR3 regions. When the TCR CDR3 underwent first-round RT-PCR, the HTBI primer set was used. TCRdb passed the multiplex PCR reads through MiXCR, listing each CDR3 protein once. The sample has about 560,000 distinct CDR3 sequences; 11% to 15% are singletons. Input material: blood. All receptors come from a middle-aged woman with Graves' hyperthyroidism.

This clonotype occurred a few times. The CDR3 here is CASRRDLLGQYNEQFF. The CDR3 bases are TGTGCCAGCAGACGAGACCTTCTGGGGCAGTACAATGAGCAGTTCTTC. V gene TRBV6-2 or TRBV6-3 combines with J gene TRBJ2-1; a possible D gene is TRBD1 (5 bases). The ends were cut back, 6 bases at V and 4 bases at J, with 19 bases in the middle. This CDR3 region has 16 residues. Germline V gene lookup returns CDR1 MNHEY and CDR2 SVGEGT.

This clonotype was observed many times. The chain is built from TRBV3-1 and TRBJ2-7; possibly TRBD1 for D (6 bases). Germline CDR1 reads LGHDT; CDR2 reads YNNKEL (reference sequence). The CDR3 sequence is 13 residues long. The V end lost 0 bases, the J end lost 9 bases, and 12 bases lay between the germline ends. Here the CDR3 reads CASSQDDRQTQYF. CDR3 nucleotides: TGTGCCAGCAGCCAAGACGACAGGCAAACGCAGTACTTC.

The CDR3 DNA reads TGTGCCAGCAGATCAAATGGACTAGCGGGAGGCAATGAGCAGTTCTTC. It translates to CASRSNGLAGGNEQFF. V is TRBV13 and J is TRBJ2-1, with 14 bases identical to TRBD2. Trimming took 6 bases from V and 6 from J; bases not matched to a gene: 7. The CDR3 loop spans 16 amino acids. Germline CDR1 PRHDT, CDR2 FYEKMQ (reference sequence).

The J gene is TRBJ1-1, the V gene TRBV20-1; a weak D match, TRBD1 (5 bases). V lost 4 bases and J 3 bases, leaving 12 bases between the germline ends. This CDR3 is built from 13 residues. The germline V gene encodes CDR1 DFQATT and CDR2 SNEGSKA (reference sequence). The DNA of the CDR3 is TGCAGTGCTATACACCTCAGGGACACTGAAGCTTTCTTT. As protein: CSAIHLRDTEAFF.

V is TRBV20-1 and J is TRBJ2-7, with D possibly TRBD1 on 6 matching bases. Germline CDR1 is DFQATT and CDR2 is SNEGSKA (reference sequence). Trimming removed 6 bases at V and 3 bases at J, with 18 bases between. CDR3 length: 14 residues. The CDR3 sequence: CSAHPGHIDYEQYF. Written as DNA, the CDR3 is TGCAGTGCGCACCCGGGACATATCGACTACGAGCAGTACTTC.

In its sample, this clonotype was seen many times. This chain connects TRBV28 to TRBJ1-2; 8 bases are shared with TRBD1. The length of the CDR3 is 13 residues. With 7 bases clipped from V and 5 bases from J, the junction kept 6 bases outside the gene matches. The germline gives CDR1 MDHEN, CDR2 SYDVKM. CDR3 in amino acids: CASTSGQGYGYTF. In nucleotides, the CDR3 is TGTGCCAGCACCTCAGGACAGGGTTATGGCTACACCTTC.

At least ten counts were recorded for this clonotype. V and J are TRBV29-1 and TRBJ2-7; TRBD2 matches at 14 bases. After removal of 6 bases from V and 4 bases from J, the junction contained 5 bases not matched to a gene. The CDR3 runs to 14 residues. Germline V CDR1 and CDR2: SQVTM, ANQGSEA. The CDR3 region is CSVRGLAGGYEQYF. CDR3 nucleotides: TGCAGCGTCCGCGGACTAGCGGGAGGATACGAGCAGTACTTC.

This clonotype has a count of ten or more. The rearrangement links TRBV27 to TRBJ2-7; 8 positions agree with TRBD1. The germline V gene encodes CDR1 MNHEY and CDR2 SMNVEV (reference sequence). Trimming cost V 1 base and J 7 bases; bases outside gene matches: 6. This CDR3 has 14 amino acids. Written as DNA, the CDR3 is TGTGCCAGCAGTTTATGGCAGGGGGCCAGGGAGCAGTACTTC. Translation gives CASSLWQGAREQYF.

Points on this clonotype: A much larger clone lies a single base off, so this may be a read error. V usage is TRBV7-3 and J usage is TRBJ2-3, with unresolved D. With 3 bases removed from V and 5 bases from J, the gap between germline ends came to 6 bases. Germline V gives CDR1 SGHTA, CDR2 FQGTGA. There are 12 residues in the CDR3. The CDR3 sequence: CASSLKGDTQYF. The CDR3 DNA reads TGTGCCAGCAGCTTGAAAGGAGATACGCAGTATTTT.

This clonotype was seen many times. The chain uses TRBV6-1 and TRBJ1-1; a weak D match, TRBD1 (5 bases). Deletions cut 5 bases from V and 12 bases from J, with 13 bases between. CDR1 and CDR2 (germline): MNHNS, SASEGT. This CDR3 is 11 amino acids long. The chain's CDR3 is CASSRQFKTFF. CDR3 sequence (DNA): TGTGCCAGCAGTCGACAGTTTAAAACTTTCTTT.

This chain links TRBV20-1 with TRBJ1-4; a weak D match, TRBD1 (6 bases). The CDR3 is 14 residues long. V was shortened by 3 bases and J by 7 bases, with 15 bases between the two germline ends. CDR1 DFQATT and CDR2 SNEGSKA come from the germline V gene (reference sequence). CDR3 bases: TGCAGTGCTAGGTTCAGGGGAGAAGGTGAAAAACTGTTTTTT. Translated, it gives CSARFRGEGEKLFF.

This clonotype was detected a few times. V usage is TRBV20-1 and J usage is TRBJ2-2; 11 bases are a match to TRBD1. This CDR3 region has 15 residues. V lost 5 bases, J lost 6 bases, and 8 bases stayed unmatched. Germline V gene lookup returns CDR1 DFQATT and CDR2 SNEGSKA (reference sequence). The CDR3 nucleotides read TGCAGTGCTCCCCGGTGGACAGGGGGCTCCGGGGAGCTGTTTTTT. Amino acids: CSAPRWTGGSGELFF.

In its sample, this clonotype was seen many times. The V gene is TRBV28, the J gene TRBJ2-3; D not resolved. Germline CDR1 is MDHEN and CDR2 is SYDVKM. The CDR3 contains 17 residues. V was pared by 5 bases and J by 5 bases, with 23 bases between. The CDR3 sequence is CASSPPPQAHRQDTQYF. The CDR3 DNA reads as TGTGCCAGCAGTCCACCTCCCCAGGCCCATCGACAAGATACGCAGTATTTT.

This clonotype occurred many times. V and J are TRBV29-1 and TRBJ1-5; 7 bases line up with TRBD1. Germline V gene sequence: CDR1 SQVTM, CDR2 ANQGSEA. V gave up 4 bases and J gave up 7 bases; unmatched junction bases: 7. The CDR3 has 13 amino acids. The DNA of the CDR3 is TGCAGCGTTGGACAGGGCGGAAAGCAGCCCCAGCATTTT. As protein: CSVGQGGKQPQHF.

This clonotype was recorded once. CDR3 DNA: TGCAGTGCTAGCCCGGGACTAGCGGGAAACACAGATACGCAGTATTTT. This encodes CSASPGLAGNTDTQYF. The rearrangement links TRBV20-1 to TRBJ2-3; 13 bases map to TRBD2. J lost 2 bases, V lost 3 bases, and 5 bases had no gene match. This CDR3 region has 16 residues. CDR1 is DFQATT, CDR2 SNEGSKA, per germline (reference sequence).